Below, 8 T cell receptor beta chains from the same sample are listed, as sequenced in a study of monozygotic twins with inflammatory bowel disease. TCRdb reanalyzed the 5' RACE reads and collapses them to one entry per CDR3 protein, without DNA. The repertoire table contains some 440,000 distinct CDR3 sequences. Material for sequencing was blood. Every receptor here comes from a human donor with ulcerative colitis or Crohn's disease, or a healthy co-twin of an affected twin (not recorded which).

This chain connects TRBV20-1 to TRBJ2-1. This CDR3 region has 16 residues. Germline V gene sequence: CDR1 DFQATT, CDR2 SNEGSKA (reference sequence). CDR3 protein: CSARTRVSHSYNEQFF.

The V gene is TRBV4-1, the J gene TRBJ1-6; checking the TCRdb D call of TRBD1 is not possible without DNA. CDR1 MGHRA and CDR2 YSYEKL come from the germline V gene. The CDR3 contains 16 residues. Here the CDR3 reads CASSLPQGVGNSPLHF.

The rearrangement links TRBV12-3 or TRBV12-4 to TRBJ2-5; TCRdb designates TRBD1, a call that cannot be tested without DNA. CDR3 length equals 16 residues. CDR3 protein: CASSLATGKGQETQYF.

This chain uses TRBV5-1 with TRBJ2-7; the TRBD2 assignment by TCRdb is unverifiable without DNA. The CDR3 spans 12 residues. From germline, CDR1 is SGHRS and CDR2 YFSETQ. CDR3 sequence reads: CASSFYAGEQYF.

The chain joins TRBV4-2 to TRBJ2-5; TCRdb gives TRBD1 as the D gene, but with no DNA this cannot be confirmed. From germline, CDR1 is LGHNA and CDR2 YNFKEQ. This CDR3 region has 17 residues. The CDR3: CASSQHPSRGPQETQYF.

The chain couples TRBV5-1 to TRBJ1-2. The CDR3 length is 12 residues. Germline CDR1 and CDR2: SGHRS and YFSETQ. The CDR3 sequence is CASSDLRYGYTF.

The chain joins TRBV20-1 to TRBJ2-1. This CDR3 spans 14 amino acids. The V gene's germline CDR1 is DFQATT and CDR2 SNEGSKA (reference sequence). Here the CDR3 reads CSAEAGRQYNEQFF.

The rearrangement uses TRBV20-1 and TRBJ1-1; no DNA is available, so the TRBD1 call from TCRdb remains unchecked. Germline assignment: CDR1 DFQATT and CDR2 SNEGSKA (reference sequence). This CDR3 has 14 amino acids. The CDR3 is CSAPEAGLNTEAFF.